Listed below are T cell receptor beta chains from one sample, sequenced in a study of blood T cell repertoires in COVID-19. Generated by immunoSEQ multiplex PCR, the TCRdb table keeps only in-frame clones and is missing some. Of under 200,000 clones listed, over 75% are singletons. The sequenced sample consisted of PBMCs or T cells enriched from blood (not recorded which). These receptors came from a woman aged 18-30 years who had recovered from COVID-19. Each CDR3 is given with its conserved first and last residue. Fields, in order: V gene, J gene, CDR3 protein.

TRBV28	TRBJ1-5	CASSLARQGRHGQPQHF
TRBV19	TRBJ2-1	CASTTDRGSYNEQFF
TRBV28	TRBJ2-7	CASSLDRGYEQYF
TRBV6-2/TRBV6-3	TRBJ1-2	CASSQTDSYTF
TRBV19	TRBJ2-1	CASSISFHNEQFF
TRBV28	TRBJ1-2	CASGTGNYGYTF
TRBV7-2	TRBJ1-5	CASSLFQGGDQPQHF
TRBV28	TRBJ2-1	CASSLTHGEQFF
TRBV25-1	TRBJ2-7	CASLPRGGFGYEQYF
TRBV6-5	TRBJ2-7	CASSQETGEQYF
TRBV29-1	TRBJ2-1	CSVKSGMGYEQFF
TRBV4-3	TRBJ2-6	CASSQENRGSGANVLTF
TRBV4-1	TRBJ1-4	CASSQGPTVWNEKLFF
TRBV20-1	TRBJ1-5	CSASGAEQGWHF
TRBV5-6	TRBJ2-1	CASRGPGLATYNEQFF
TRBV5-4	TRBJ2-5	CASSLTSGSRETQYF
TRBV30	TRBJ2-7	CAWSPPSYEQYF
TRBV28	TRBJ1-5	CASSFEGAGQPQHF
TRBV7-9	TRBJ2-3	CASSPELSTDTQYF
TRBV30	TRBJ2-2	CAGHPRGVGELFF
TRBV30	TRBJ1-4	CAWSVWPNEKLFF
TRBV11-2	TRBJ2-7	CASSLRGGFYEQYF
TRBV18	TRBJ1-1	CASSPRDMNTEAFF
TRBV25-1	TRBJ2-3	CASSVAGGADTQYF
TRBV20-1	TRBJ2-3	CSASSPEGTSGGSTDTQYF
TRBV4-2	TRBJ2-7	CASSRSSGRTLGEQYF
TRBV6-6	TRBJ2-1	CASSYVAAHGEFF
TRBV5-1	TRBJ2-5	CASSLDGSWETQYF
TRBV20-1	TRBJ2-7	CSARGQGAQYF
TRBV28	TRBJ1-5	CASTTENQPQHF
TRBV6-6	TRBJ2-3	CASSQGTSVITDTQYF
TRBV10-3	TRBJ2-7	CAIRTGSSYEQYF
TRBV6-2/TRBV6-3	TRBJ2-3	CASSLAGAGDTQYF
TRBV24-1	TRBJ2-5	CATSDSQGFQETQYF
TRBV4-2	TRBJ2-5	CASSQATGDQETQYF
TRBV28	TRBJ1-2	CASSLSNSLAFFYGYTF
TRBV27	TRBJ2-5	CASSGRLAGGWETQYF
TRBV7-9	TRBJ2-3	CASRATRLAPTDTQYF
TRBV19	TRBJ2-1	CASSILAGDPYNEQFF
TRBV18	TRBJ1-3	CASSPIRGGVSGNTIYF
TRBV25-1	TRBJ2-7	CASSTQDRGEQYF
TRBV11-1	TRBJ2-1	CASSLGLQLMNEQFF
TRBV11-2	TRBJ2-7	CASRSDRDLNEQYF
TRBV12-3/TRBV12-4	TRBJ1-5	CASSRPGPQHF
TRBV10-3	TRBJ1-2	CAISAYEYGYTF
TRBV5-1	TRBJ1-2	CASRVRGGYGYTF
TRBV5-1	TRBJ2-5	CASSLEAAETQYF
TRBV6-5	TRBJ2-7	CASSPGQTYEQYF
TRBV6-7	TRBJ1-3	CASSYLAGNTIYF
TRBV6-1	TRBJ2-3	CASSEALGGGTDTQYF
TRBV30	TRBJ2-7	CAWSRDRGEQYF
TRBV4-1	TRBJ2-2	CASSQGQGLYTGELFF
TRBV19	TRBJ1-5	CASSSSSQVNQPQHF
TRBV24-1	TRBJ2-1	CATSDSGTPDNEQFF
TRBV5-1	TRBJ2-3	CASSLALVTDTQYF
TRBV7-3	TRBJ2-5	CASSLSGAETQYF
TRBV29-1	TRBJ2-7	CSVDRDRGRHEQYF
TRBV7-2	TRBJ2-7	CASSPAQGWGYEQYF
TRBV10-2	TRBJ2-7	CASSQRGYYEQYF